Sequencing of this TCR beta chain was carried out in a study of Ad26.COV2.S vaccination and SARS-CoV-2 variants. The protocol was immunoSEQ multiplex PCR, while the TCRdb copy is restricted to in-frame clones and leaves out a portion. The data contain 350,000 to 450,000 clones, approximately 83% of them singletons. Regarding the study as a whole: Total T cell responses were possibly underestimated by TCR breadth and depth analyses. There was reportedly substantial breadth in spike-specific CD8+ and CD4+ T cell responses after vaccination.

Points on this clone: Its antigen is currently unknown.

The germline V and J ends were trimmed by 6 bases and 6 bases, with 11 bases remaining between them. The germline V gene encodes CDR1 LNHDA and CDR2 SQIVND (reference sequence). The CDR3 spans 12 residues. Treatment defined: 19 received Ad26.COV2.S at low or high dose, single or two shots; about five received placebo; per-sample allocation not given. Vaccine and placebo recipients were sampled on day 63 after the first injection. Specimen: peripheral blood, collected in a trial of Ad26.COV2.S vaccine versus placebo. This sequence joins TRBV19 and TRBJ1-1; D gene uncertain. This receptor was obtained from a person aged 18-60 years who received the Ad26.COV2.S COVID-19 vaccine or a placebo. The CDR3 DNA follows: TGTGCCAGTAGCGTCGACGGGTCTGAAGCTTTCTTT. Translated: CASSVDGSEAFF.